Listed below are T cell receptor beta chains from one sample, sequenced in a study. TCRdb recomputed calls from the 5' RACE reads with MiXCR, one row per CDR3 protein. The sample shows tens of thousands of distinct CDR3 sequences, roughly 15% of them seen only once. The sample consisted of naive CD4+ T cells sorted from blood. Receptors originate from a female donor with breast cancer. CDR3s include the opening cysteine and the closing phenylalanine or tryptophan. D genes are given only for firm matches.

>TRBJ2-6|NA|TRBV15|13
CATSRDGANVLTF
>TRBJ2-7|NA|TRBV10-2|13
CASSGDKAYEQYF
>TRBJ2-2|NA|TRBV10-3|16
CASSGGTGANTGELFF
>TRBJ1-2|NA|TRBV29-1|13
CSATHQGTRGYTF
>TRBJ1-1|NA|TRBV29-1|13
CSAIRELNTEAFF
>TRBJ1-1|TRBD1|TRBV5-1|11
CASTGQGEAFF
>TRBJ2-3|TRBD2|TRBV20-1|16
CSAGPAGLAGTDTQYF
>TRBJ2-3|TRBD2|TRBV6-5|16
CASSYTGLAGENTQYF
>TRBJ1-2|NA|TRBV5-5|16
CASSLAFSTGSYGYTF
>TRBJ1-5|NA|TRBV20-1|13
CSARTGWDQPQHF
>TRBJ1-1|NA|TRBV29-1|13
CSGGAVRDTEAFF
>TRBJ2-1|NA|TRBV5-1|13
CASSLGEHNEQFF
>TRBJ2-1|NA|TRBV6-2/TRBV6-3|16
CASSYSRLGTYNEQFF
>TRBJ2-5|NA|TRBV18|13
CASSPARGETQYF
>TRBJ2-7|NA|TRBV20-1|14
CSATSEVSLGEQYF
>TRBJ1-1|NA|TRBV18|15
CASSPSSSVNTEAFF
>TRBJ1-5|NA|TRBV20-1|16
CSARENRVQSNQPQHF
>TRBJ2-1|TRBD2|TRBV7-6|17
CASSPPLAGRAYNERFF
>TRBJ2-3|NA|TRBV27|13
CASSAGRTDTQYF
>TRBJ2-6|NA|TRBV20-1|14
CSAPAEAGANVLTF
>TRBJ1-1|TRBD1|TRBV12-3/TRBV12-4|17
CASSLSMRDRDRTEAFF
>TRBJ1-1|NA|TRBV6-5|16
CASSLDSSRGNTEAFF
>TRBJ1-1|TRBD1|TRBV29-1|13
CSGMTGLGTEAFF
>TRBJ1-1|NA|TRBV29-1|11
CSVSGGPEAFF
>TRBJ2-1|NA|TRBV5-1|15
CASSLQGGAYNEQFF
>TRBJ2-7|NA|TRBV5-4|13
CASSSSERYEQYF
>TRBJ2-1|TRBD2|TRBV29-1|12
CSVGGTSGEQFF
>TRBJ2-1|NA|TRBV11-3|15
CASTPGPGRDNEQFF
>TRBJ2-3|TRBD1|TRBV20-1|14
CSASTGAVTDTQYF
>TRBJ1-1|TRBD1|TRBV2|14
CASTLQGPNTEAFF
>TRBJ2-2|NA|TRBV4-1|18
CASSHLGTRKSNTGELFF
>TRBJ2-3|NA|TRBV5-1|13
CASSSEVGVTQYF
>TRBJ2-2|NA|TRBV6-6|15
CASTLGLKAPGELFF
>TRBJ1-1|NA|TRBV29-1|13
CSVERSRNTEAFF
>TRBJ2-5|NA|TRBV10-2|13
CASKNDGLETQYF
>TRBJ2-7|NA|TRBV6-1|14
CASSTSATLYEQYF
>TRBJ1-2|TRBD1|TRBV12-3/TRBV12-4|12
CASTGQGIGYTF
>TRBJ2-3|NA|TRBV20-1|14
CSARDYQISDTQYF
>TRBJ2-4|TRBD1|TRBV7-9|15
CASSRGTGGVNIQYF
>TRBJ2-7|NA|TRBV29-1|13
CSFPGITTYEQYF
>TRBJ1-2|NA|TRBV6-1|14
CASGESRDVFGYTF
>TRBJ1-6|NA|TRBV6-5|16
CASSSSPQIYNSPLHF